Listed below are T cell receptor beta chains from one sample, sequenced in a study of cytomegalovirus exposure and HLA in healthy donors. TCRdb's copy holds only in-frame clones and misses some; the assay was immunoSEQ multiplex PCR. The data contain 100,000 to 150,000 clones, about 74% of them singletons. Input material: PBMCs. The source is a woman between 45 and 60 years old in good health and CMV-seropositive. CDR3s include the opening cysteine and the closing phenylalanine or tryptophan. Fields, in order: V gene, J gene, CDR3 protein.

>TRBV7-2|TRBJ2-7
CASSLMTGGYEQYF
>TRBV5-8|TRBJ2-5
CASSLQGPKAGQETQYF
>TRBV7-2|TRBJ2-5
CASSFATSVAQYF
>TRBV5-5|TRBJ1-2
CASSLMTDPNYGYTF
>TRBV14|TRBJ2-7
CASSIQGVEQYF
>TRBV5-1|TRBJ1-1
CASSLDPGLNTEAFF
>TRBV6-1|TRBJ2-5
CASSGQGQETQYF
>TRBV5-8|TRBJ1-1
CASSFWKYRDTEAFF
>TRBV6-5|TRBJ1-2
CASSKREPYGYTF
>TRBV21-1|TRBJ1-5
CASSTGRAEQPQHF
>TRBV10-3|TRBJ2-5
CAISLASGGGETQYF
>TRBV28|TRBJ1-1
CAGRSMNTEAFF
>TRBV5-4|TRBJ2-5
CASSKPGHGQETQYF
>TRBV12-5|TRBJ2-1
CASGPGIHEQFF
>TRBV30|TRBJ2-5
CAWSSGGDQETQYF
>TRBV7-9|TRBJ1-2
CASSRFGQGDGYTF
>TRBV6-6|TRBJ1-4
CASSSPGQGSEKLFF
>TRBV7-8|TRBJ2-1
CASSRERGRLYNEQFF
>TRBV25-1|TRBJ2-7
CASSPNRGSAYEQYF
>TRBV7-2|TRBJ1-5
CASSRVLDQPQHF
>TRBV28|TRBJ1-4
CASSSPGGGEKLFF
>TRBV28|TRBJ1-4
CASKGAPGVSDEKLFF
>TRBV30|TRBJ2-7
CAWSVSWGESYEQYF
>TRBV10-3|TRBJ2-5
CAIREAVRQVQETQYF
>TRBV14|TRBJ1-1
CASSQQRGLNTEAFF
>TRBV29-1|TRBJ1-1
CSVRGDRGLTITEAFF
>TRBV27|TRBJ2-2
CASSFGLLWGPGELFF
>TRBV10-1|TRBJ2-1
CASSGDNEQFF
>TRBV20-1|TRBJ2-1
CSASNKNEQFF
>TRBV5-1|TRBJ2-3
CASQGGGPDTQYF
>TRBV27|TRBJ2-7
CASGPDRGNEQYF
>TRBV11-3|TRBJ2-1
CASSLDQGGTSGYNEQFF
>TRBV15|TRBJ2-7
CATSGQGLYEQYF
>TRBV5-4|TRBJ2-7
CASSLDMYPNEQYF
>TRBV20-1|TRBJ1-1
CSAREATEAFF
>TRBV7-9|TRBJ1-4
CASSSVLRPGGEKLFF
>TRBV7-2|TRBJ2-1
CASSPDPSSYNEQFF
>TRBV7-9|TRBJ2-7
CSSSSAGTAFEQYF
>TRBV5-6|TRBJ2-5
CASRTGAGETQYF
>TRBV7-6|TRBJ2-1
CASSRGLAGAGEQFF
>TRBV2|TRBJ1-2
CASRGQPENGYTF
>TRBV5-1|TRBJ2-7
CASSLAGGASSYEQYF
>TRBV7-9|TRBJ2-7
CASSLGRGQGVRYEQYF
>TRBV11-2|TRBJ2-7
CASSLGSQAYEQYF
>TRBV6-1|TRBJ1-4
CASRDREQLFF
>TRBV19|TRBJ2-6
CASSIYSGANVLTF
>TRBV5-1|TRBJ2-3
CASSPEKGGQGVDTQYF
>TRBV7-8|TRBJ2-1
CASSSNSWTGASVQFF
>TRBV5-1|TRBJ2-3
CASSFEEADTQYF
>TRBV27|TRBJ1-2
CASSHGTGGPWVGGYTF
>TRBV5-4|TRBJ2-3
CASSLLAGGRTDTQYF
>TRBV5-4|TRBJ2-1
CASSLATSGGVGGHEQFF
>TRBV10-3|TRBJ1-1
CAISETVAWDTEAFF
>TRBV11-2|TRBJ2-2
CASSLVMDRRTGELFF
>TRBV10-3|TRBJ1-2
CAISESPGGENYGYTF